This entry concerns a single TCR beta chain. Antigen unknown. Repertoires were generated with immunoSEQ multiplex PCR, while TCRdb's copy carries only in-frame clones and drops some. Among around 65,000 clones listed, about four fifths were seen once. The sample comes from a study of T cell responses to AZD1222 COVID-19 vaccine. Findings and limits, study-wide: Unmutated variant regions are reportedly targeted by nearly half of spike-specific TCRs.

The CDR3 length is 13 residues. CDR1 is MNHEY and CDR2 is SVGEGT in the germline V gene. V lost 2 bases and J lost 2, with 6 bases in between. The gene calls are TRBV6-2 or TRBV6-3 and TRBJ2-5; D is undetermined. The source was peripheral blood, collected 28 days after the second AZD1222 dose. This clonotype was sampled from an adult who received the AZD1222 COVID-19 vaccine. The CDR3 is CASSYVQQETQYF. DNA for the CDR3: TGTGCCAGCAGTTACGTACAGCAAGAGACCCAGTACTTC.